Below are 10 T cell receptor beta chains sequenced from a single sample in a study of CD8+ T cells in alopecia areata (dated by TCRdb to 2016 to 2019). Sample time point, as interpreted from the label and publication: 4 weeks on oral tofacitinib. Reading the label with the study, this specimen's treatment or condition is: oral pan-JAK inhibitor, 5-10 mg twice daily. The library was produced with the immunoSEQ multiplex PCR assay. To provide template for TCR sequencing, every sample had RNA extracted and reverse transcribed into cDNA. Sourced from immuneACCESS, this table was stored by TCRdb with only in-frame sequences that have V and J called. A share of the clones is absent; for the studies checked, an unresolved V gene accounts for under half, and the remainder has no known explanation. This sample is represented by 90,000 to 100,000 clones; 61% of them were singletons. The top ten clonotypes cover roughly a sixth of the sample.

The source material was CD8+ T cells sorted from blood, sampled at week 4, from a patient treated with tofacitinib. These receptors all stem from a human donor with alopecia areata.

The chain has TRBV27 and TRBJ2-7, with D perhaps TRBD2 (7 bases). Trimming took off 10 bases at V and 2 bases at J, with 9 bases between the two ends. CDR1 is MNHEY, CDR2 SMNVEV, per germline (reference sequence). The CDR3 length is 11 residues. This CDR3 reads CATGGAYEQYF. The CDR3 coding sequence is TGTGCCACGGGGGGCGCCTACGAGCAGTACTTC.

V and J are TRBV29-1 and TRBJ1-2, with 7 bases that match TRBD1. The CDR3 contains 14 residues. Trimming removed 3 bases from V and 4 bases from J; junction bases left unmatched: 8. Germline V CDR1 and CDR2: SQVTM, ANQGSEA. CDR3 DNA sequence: TGCAGCGTTGATTTAGGACAGGAGATCTATGGCTACACCTTC. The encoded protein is CSVDLGQEIYGYTF.

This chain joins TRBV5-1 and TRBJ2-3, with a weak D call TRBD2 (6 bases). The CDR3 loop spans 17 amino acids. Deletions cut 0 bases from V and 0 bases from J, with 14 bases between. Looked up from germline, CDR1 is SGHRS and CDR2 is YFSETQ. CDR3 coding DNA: TGCGCCAGCAGCTTGGCGCCCCTAGCGCCTAGCACAGATACGCAGTATTTT. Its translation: CASSLAPLAPSTDTQYF.

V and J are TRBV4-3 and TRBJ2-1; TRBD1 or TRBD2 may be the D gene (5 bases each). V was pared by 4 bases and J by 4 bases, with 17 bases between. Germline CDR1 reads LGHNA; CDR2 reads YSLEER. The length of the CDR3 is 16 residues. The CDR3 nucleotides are TGCGCCAGCAGCCCGGGGACGGACCTTGCGTACAATGAGCAGTTCTTC. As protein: CASSPGTDLAYNEQFF.

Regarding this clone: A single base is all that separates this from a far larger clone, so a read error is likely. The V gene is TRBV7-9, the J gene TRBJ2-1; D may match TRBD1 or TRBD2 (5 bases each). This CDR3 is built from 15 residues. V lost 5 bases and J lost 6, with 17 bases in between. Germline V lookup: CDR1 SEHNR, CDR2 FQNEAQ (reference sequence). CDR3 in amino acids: CASSLGPGPTNEQFF. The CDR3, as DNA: TGTGCCAGCAGCCTAGGACCGGGACCCACCAATGAGCAGTTCTTC.

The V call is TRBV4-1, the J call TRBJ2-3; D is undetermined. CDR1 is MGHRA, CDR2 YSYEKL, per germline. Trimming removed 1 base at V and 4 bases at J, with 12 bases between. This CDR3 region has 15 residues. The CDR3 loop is CASSQGGWEADTQYF. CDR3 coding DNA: TGCGCCAGCAGCCAAGGGGGTTGGGAAGCAGATACGCAGTATTTT.

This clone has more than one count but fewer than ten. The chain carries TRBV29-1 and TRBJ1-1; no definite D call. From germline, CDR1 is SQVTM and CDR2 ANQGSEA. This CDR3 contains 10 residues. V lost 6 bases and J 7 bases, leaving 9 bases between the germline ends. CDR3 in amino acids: CSVINGEAFF. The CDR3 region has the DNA TGCAGCGTGATAAACGGTGAAGCTTTCTTT.

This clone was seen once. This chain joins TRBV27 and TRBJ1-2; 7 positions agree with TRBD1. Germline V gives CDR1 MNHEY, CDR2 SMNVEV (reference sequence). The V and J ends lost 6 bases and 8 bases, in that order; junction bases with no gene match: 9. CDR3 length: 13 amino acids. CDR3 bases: TGTGCCAGCAGCCTTACCGGGACAGAAGGCTACACCTTC. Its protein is CASSLTGTEGYTF.

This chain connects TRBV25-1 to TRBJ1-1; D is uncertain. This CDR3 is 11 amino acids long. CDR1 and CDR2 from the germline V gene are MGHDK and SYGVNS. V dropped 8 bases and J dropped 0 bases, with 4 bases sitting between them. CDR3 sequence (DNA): TGTGCCAGCTCCATGAACACTGAAGCTTTCTTT. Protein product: CASSMNTEAFF.

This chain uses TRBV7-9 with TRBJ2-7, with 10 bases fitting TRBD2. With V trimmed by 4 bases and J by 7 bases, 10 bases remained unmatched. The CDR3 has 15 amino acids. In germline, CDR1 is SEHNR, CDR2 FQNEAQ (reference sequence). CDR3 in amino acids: CASSSDPSGSWEQYF. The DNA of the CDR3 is TGTGCCAGCAGCTCTGATCCTAGCGGGAGTTGGGAGCAGTACTTC.